Given below is one T cell receptor (beta chain) in context. Its antigen is currently unknown. The sample originates from a study of cytomegalovirus exposure and HLA in healthy donors. The CDR3 extends over 15 amino acids. Deletions cut 4 bases from V and 4 bases from J, with 16 bases between. The germline V gene has CDR1 SGHDN and CDR2 FVKESK. 13 Jbeta primers and 60 Vbeta primers were used for the PCR. Using immunoSEQ multiplex PCR, the repertoire was profiled, and TCRdb retains in-frame clones only, with some absent. The sample contains under 200,000 clones, 75% to 90% of which appear only once. Study conclusions and caveats: In an earlier analysis, most TCR beta V segments were productive about 87% or about 30% of the time. Later, TCR association rates were found to vary by HLA locus, highest for DRB1 and lowest for HLA-C.

This clonotype was obtained from a woman between 45 and 60 years old in good health and CMV-seropositive. The rearrangement joins TRBV14 to TRBJ1-2; D may be TRBD1 (6 bases). Material: PBMCs. This chain's CDR3 is CASSLTAGAPYGYTF. The CDR3 DNA reads as TGTGCCAGCAGCCTAACCGCAGGGGCTCCCTATGGCTACACCTTC.